The 15 T cell receptor beta chains below all came from one sample that was sequenced in a study of blood T cell repertoires in COVID-19. Sequencing used immunoSEQ multiplex PCR; TCRdb keeps in-frame clones, though not all of them. Among around 270,000 clones listed, over 75% were seen once. The sequencing sample was made of PBMCs or T cells enriched from blood (not recorded which). The receptors derive from a woman aged 30 to 39 who had recovered from COVID-19.

This chain links TRBV7-6 with TRBJ2-1; the D gene is possibly TRBD2 (6 bases). The V and J ends lost 0 bases and 6 bases respectively, with 12 bases between them. CDR1 is SGHVS, CDR2 FNYEAQ, per germline. The CDR3 is 15 amino acids. In DNA form, the CDR3 reads TGTGCCAGCAGCTTAGCTCCGGAGGGCGGCAATGAGCAGTTCTTC. Translated: CASSLAPEGGNEQFF.

The rearrangement joins TRBV5-1 to TRBJ1-2; 10 bases align to TRBD1. The CDR3 has 14 residues. Germline CDR1 and CDR2: SGHRS and YFSETQ. The J segment lost 8 bases and the V segment lost 4 bases, leaving 8 bases of the junction unmatched. The CDR3: CASSPSGQGTGYTF. The CDR3 DNA is TGCGCCAGCAGCCCTTCGGGACAGGGGACGGGCTACACCTTC.

The chain carries TRBV24-1 and TRBJ2-5; 16 nucleotides align to TRBD2. The CDR3 extends over 19 amino acids. Trimming at V came to 2 bases and at J to 0 bases, leaving 5 bases not matched to a gene. Germline V gene lookup returns CDR1 KGHDR and CDR2 SFDVKD. For the CDR3, the DNA is TGTGCCACCAGTGATTCTGGGACTAGCGGGGGGGCGTACCAAGAGACCCAGTACTTC. Encoded protein: CATSDSGTSGGAYQETQYF.

This CDR3 reads CASSEPKTGGGQPQHF. The CDR3 DNA reads TGCGCCAGCAGTGAGCCGAAGACAGGGGGCGGACAGCCCCAGCATTTT. This chain uses TRBV10-2 with TRBJ1-5; 10 bases align to TRBD1. CDR1 and CDR2 (germline): WSHSY, SAAADI. The CDR3 runs 16 residues. V shed 2 bases, J shed 7 bases, and the junction held 8 bases outside the gene matches.

The chain carries TRBV7-9 and TRBJ1-5; a possible D gene is TRBD1 (6 bases). The CDR3 is 14 residues long. Trimming removed 0 bases from V and 6 bases from J, with 9 bases in between. Germline values: CDR1 SEHNR, CDR2 FQNEAQ (reference sequence). CDR3 residues: CASSLAGGRQPQHF. The CDR3 coding sequence is TGTGCCAGCAGCTTAGCAGGGGGTCGTCAGCCCCAGCATTTT.

This clone was seen once. This rearrangement joins TRBV7-9 to TRBJ1-3; D is uncertain. The ends were cut back, 3 bases at V and 3 bases at J, with 9 bases in the middle. Germline values: CDR1 SEHNR, CDR2 FQNEAQ (reference sequence). This CDR3 comprises 14 residues. The CDR3 loop reads CASSLLIGGNTIYF. The CDR3 nucleotides are TGTGCCAGCAGCTTGCTCATCGGTGGAAACACCATATATTTT.

The chain couples TRBV28 to TRBJ1-1, with a weak D call TRBD1 (6 bases). CDR3 length: 12 residues. Germline CDR1 reads MDHEN; CDR2 reads SYDVKM. V was pared by 5 bases and J by 6 bases, with 10 bases between. The CDR3 is CASSGTIAEAFF. The CDR3 DNA follows: TGTGCCAGCAGTGGGACAATCGCTGAAGCTTTCTTT.

The genes are TRBV27 and TRBJ2-3; 8 nucleotides match TRBD1. Germline V gene data show CDR1 as MNHEY and CDR2 as SMNVEV (reference sequence). With 5 bases clipped from V and 3 bases from J, the junction kept 10 bases outside the gene matches. This CDR3 spans 16 amino acids. CDR3 in DNA: TGTGCCAGCAGTGACCCGACAGGGGTCGGGACAGATACGCAGTATTTT. Its protein is CASSDPTGVGTDTQYF.

This clone was observed a few times. The chain carries TRBV18 and TRBJ2-7; 7 nucleotides line up with TRBD2. Trimming removed 5 bases from V and 0 bases from J; junction bases left unmatched: 4. The germline V gene has CDR1 KGHSH and CDR2 LQKENI. This CDR3 is 14 amino acids long. The chain's CDR3 is CASSTGRYSYEQYF. The CDR3 nucleotides read TGTGCCAGCTCAACCGGGAGGTACTCCTACGAGCAGTACTTC.

J is TRBJ2-3 and V is TRBV12-3 or TRBV12-4; weak D call: TRBD1 (5 bases). This CDR3 contains 12 residues. The V end was cut by 6 bases, the J end by 6 bases, with 10 bases between. This CDR3 reads CASSPQVDTQYF. The CDR3 DNA follows: TGTGCCAGCAGCCCACAGGTGGATACGCAGTATTTT.

This clone was seen a handful of times. The genes are TRBV10-3 and TRBJ1-2; 9 bases are a match to TRBD1. CDR1 ENHRY and CDR2 SYGVKD come from the germline V gene. Trimming cost V 7 bases and J 1 base; bases outside gene matches: 7. CDR3 length: 15 residues. CDR3 sequence: CAIIRTGGGNYGYTF. The CDR3 coding sequence is TGTGCCATCATTAGAACAGGGGGCGGTAACTATGGCTACACCTTC.

This chain joins TRBV5-4 and TRBJ2-4, with TRBD1 matching over 7 bases. This CDR3 is built from 16 residues. Germline CDR1 is SGHNT and CDR2 is YYREEE (reference sequence). V trimming: 3 bases; J trimming: 0 bases; junction bases outside the gene matches: 6. The CDR3 is CASSSGTARAKNIQYF. DNA of the CDR3: TGTGCCAGCAGCTCCGGGACAGCAAGAGCCAAAAACATTCAGTACTTC.

The rearrangement uses TRBV19 and TRBJ2-7; perhaps TRBD1 as D (6 bases). The CDR3 runs 13 residues. Trimming took off 7 bases at V and 3 bases at J, with 13 bases between the two ends. Germline V gives CDR1 LNHDA, CDR2 SQIVND (reference sequence). The CDR3 loop is CASMGTRGYEQYF. In DNA, the CDR3 is TGTGCCAGTATGGGGACCAGGGGCTACGAGCAGTACTTC.

The chain is built from TRBV6-5 and TRBJ1-1, with D unresolved. The CDR3 covers 12 residues. The germline V gene has CDR1 MNHEY and CDR2 SVGAGI. Trimming pared 8 bases from V and 0 bases from J, leaving 7 bases between. The CDR3 DNA reads as TGTGCCAGCGGCCTCATGAACACTGAAGCTTTCTTT. Residues: CASGLMNTEAFF.

The chain uses TRBV4-2 and TRBJ1-2; 8 positions agree with TRBD1. CDR1 is LGHNA and CDR2 is YNFKEQ in the germline V gene. V gave up 1 base and J gave up 5 bases; unmatched junction bases: 6. There are 15 residues in the CDR3. CDR3 loop: CASSQGGQGKYGYTF. For the CDR3, the DNA is TGTGCCAGCAGCCAAGGAGGACAGGGTAAATATGGCTACACCTTC.